These 18 T cell receptor beta chains were sequenced from one sample in a study of T cell repertoires in cytomegalovirus infection. TCRdb re-called the reads with MiXCR, one entry per CDR3 protein. The table records 630,000 or so distinct CDR3 sequences, roughly a quarter of them present only once. The specimen was CD8+ T cells from PBMCs. Receptor source: a human donor in good health (CMV status not recorded). Some clones in this sample may be carry-over from other donors' samples.

In this sample, this clonotype turned up many times. The J gene is TRBJ1-1, the V gene TRBV7-6; D possibly corresponds to TRBD1 (5 bases). V lost 5 bases to trimming and J lost 4 bases, with 8 bases between them. The CDR3 covers 12 residues. Germline V CDR1 and CDR2: SGHVS, FNYEAQ. The CDR3 sequence: CASSAGLTEAFF. The CDR3 bases are TGTGCCAGCAGCGCGGGGCTCACTGAAGCTTTCTTT.

This clonotype appeared many times. V usage is TRBV6-1 and J usage is TRBJ1-2, with a weak D call TRBD1 (5 bases). Germline V gene sequence: CDR1 MNHNS, CDR2 SASEGT. The CDR3 contains 14 residues. Trimming cost V 5 bases and J 10 bases, with 20 bases left between them. Here the CDR3 DNA reads TGTGCCAGCAGTCCAGCCAGGGTCCGGTACGACTACACCTTC. It encodes CASSPARVRYDYTF.

This clonotype was detected only a few times. This chain connects TRBV5-1 to TRBJ2-5; D remains unclear. Germline V gives CDR1 SGHRS, CDR2 YFSETQ. This CDR3 is 15 amino acids long. V was trimmed by 1 base and J by 2 bases, leaving 12 bases between them. DNA for the CDR3: TGCGCCAGCAGCTTGTTAGTCAATACACAAGAGACCCAGTACTTC. Its protein product is CASSLLVNTQETQYF.

This clonotype was picked up a small number of times. V and J are TRBV6-2 or TRBV6-3 and TRBJ1-1; no clear D gene. The CDR3 sequence is 14 residues long. CDR1 and CDR2 from the germline V gene are MNHEY and SVGEGT. With 6 bases removed from V and 1 base from J, the gap between germline ends came to 12 bases. This chain's CDR3 is CASSIYVENTEAFF. The CDR3 nucleotides read TGTGCCAGCAGCATATATGTAGAGAACACTGAAGCTTTCTTT.

V gene TRBV29-1 combines with J gene TRBJ2-1, with D perhaps being TRBD1 or TRBD2 (5 bases each). V was trimmed by 1 base and J by 4 bases, leaving 20 bases between them. Germline-derived CDR1 and CDR2 are SQVTM and ANQGSEA. This CDR3 has 17 residues. CDR3 amino acids: CSVEGASHRDGYNEQFF. The CDR3 nucleotides are TGCAGCGTTGAAGGAGCATCTCACCGGGACGGTTACAATGAGCAGTTCTTC.

The V gene is TRBV6-6, the J gene TRBJ2-5; 8 bases are shared with TRBD1. This CDR3 is 16 amino acids long. Germline loops: CDR1 MNHNY, CDR2 SVGAGI (reference sequence). The junction had 12 bases not matched to a gene; V was cut back by 7 bases and J by 2 bases. CDR3 protein: CASTHRRQGTQETQYF. CDR3 sequence (DNA): TGTGCCAGCACCCATCGGCGACAGGGGACTCAAGAGACCCAGTACTTC.

This clonotype occurred once. A much larger clone lies one base from this, so it may be a read error. The CDR3: CVSRKEMGPSGGASGELFF. CDR3 DNA: TGTGTCAGCAGAAAAGAAATGGGCCCTAGCGGGGGGGCCTCCGGGGAGCTGTTTTTT. The chain uses TRBV12-3 or TRBV12-4 and TRBJ2-2; TRBD2 agrees at 12 bases. The CDR3 runs 19 residues.

A word on this clonotype: A much larger clone lies one base from this, so it may be a read error. The rearrangement links TRBV6-2 or TRBV6-3 to TRBJ1-1, with D perhaps matching TRBD1 (6 bases). Trimming stripped 5 bases from V and 0 bases from J, with 19 bases between. Germline V gene sequence: CDR1 MNHEY, CDR2 SVGEGT. The CDR3 runs to 17 residues. CDR3 bases: TGTGCCAGCAGTCGGACAGTGGGCTCGACCATGAACACTGAAGCTTTCTTT. Translation gives CASSRTVGSTMNTEAFF.

The table lists this clonotype with a few counts. The J gene is TRBJ2-5, the V gene TRBV24-1; D is possibly TRBD2 (6 bases). CDR3 size: 13 residues. With 9 bases removed from V and 4 bases from J, the gap between germline ends came to 14 bases. Germline V gives CDR1 KGHDR, CDR2 SFDVKD. The CDR3 DNA reads as TGTGCCACCTCCGGGACGGAGGGAGAGACCCAGTACTTC. It yields the protein CATSGTEGETQYF.

On this clonotype: This may come from a read error, since a much larger clone is one base off. DNA of the CDR3: TGTGCCAGCAGCCAACGGGACATGGGTACCACCGGGGAGCTGTTTTTT. Translated, it gives CASSQRDMGTTGELFF. The gene calls are TRBV7-8 and TRBJ2-2, with a weak D call TRBD1 (6 bases). This CDR3 contains 16 residues. The germline gives CDR1 SGHVS, CDR2 FQNEAQ. V lost 5 bases and J lost 4, with 17 bases in between.

In this sample, this clonotype turned up many times. The J gene is TRBJ1-6, the V gene TRBV7-9; D might be TRBD1 (5 bases). The V end lost 5 bases, the J end lost 8 bases, and 16 bases lay between the germline ends. Germline assignment: CDR1 SEHNR and CDR2 FQNEAQ (reference sequence). The CDR3 spans 15 residues. This chain's CDR3 is CASSELTALYSPLHF. CDR3 coding DNA: TGTGCCAGCAGCGAGCTGACAGCCCTATATTCACCCCTCCACTTT.

This sequence joins TRBV5-8 and TRBJ2-2; 7 nucleotides line up with TRBD1. Losses at the gene ends were 4 bases for V and 2 bases for J; bases not matched to a gene: 20. This CDR3 region has 20 residues. The germline CDR1 and CDR2 sequences are SGHTS and YDEGEE. CDR3 protein: CASSGEGAAAIRVNTGELFF. The CDR3 region has the DNA TGTGCCAGCAGCGGTGAGGGGGCGGCAGCTATCCGCGTAAACACCGGGGAGCTGTTTTTT.

There are a few counts of this clonotype. The rearrangement joins TRBV29-1 to TRBJ2-4, with no clear D. This CDR3 comprises 14 residues. The germline gives CDR1 SQVTM, CDR2 ANQGSEA. Deletions cut 1 base from V and 0 bases from J, with 7 bases between. The chain's CDR3 is CSVEVRRAKNIQYF. The CDR3 nucleotides read TGCAGCGTTGAAGTCAGGCGAGCCAAAAACATTCAGTACTTC.

This clonotype was picked up many times. The gene calls are TRBV7-8 and TRBJ1-5; 9 bases align to TRBD1. The CDR3 totals 15 residues. The V gene's germline CDR1 is SGHVS and CDR2 FQNEAQ. V shed 6 bases and J 3 bases; nucleotides not matched to a gene: 6. The DNA for the CDR3 is TGTGCCAGCAGACGTGGGACAGGGTTCAATCAGCCCCAGCATTTT. This encodes CASRRGTGFNQPQHF.

This clonotype came up a few times. The rearrangement joins TRBV6-2 or TRBV6-3 to TRBJ2-5; D is unclear. Trimming left V 7 bases short and J 3 bases short, with 18 bases between. Germline V gives CDR1 MNHEY, CDR2 SVGEGT. The CDR3 has 15 amino acids. The CDR3 DNA is TGTGCCAGCATGGCGTTGGCATTAGCCGAAGAGACCCAGTACTTC. Its protein is CASMALALAEETQYF.

This chain connects TRBV6-1 to TRBJ1-1; TRBD1 might be the D (5 bases). The V end was cut by 2 bases, the J end by 7 bases, with 11 bases between. The CDR3 has 13 amino acids. Germline V CDR1 and CDR2: MNHNS, SASEGT. CDR3 sequence reads: CASSESVGGEAFF. The CDR3 DNA follows: TGTGCCAGCAGTGAATCCGTCGGGGGTGAAGCTTTCTTT.

This clonotype was found many times. The chain is built from TRBV7-3 and TRBJ2-1, with 9 bases matching TRBD2. V lost 0 bases to trimming and J lost 4 bases; unmatched junction nucleotides: 1. Germline lookup yields CDR1 SGHTA and CDR2 FQGTGA. The CDR3 is 15 amino acids. The CDR3 bases are TGTGCCAGCAGCTTAACAGCGGGAGGTTACAATGAGCAGTTCTTC. Translating it yields CASSLTAGGYNEQFF.

This clonotype was seen a handful of times. The rearrangement uses TRBV6-5 and TRBJ1-2; no firm D call. This CDR3 region has 13 residues. The V end was cut by 6 bases, the J end by 0 bases, with 8 bases between. Looked up from germline, CDR1 is MNHEY and CDR2 is SVGAGI. The CDR3 nucleotides are TGTGCCAGCAGGCTATCAACTAACTATGGCTACACCTTC. Its protein product is CASRLSTNYGYTF.